This entry is about one T cell receptor (beta chain). This specimen comes from a study of T cell changes during pregnancy in multiple sclerosis. Assay: immunoSEQ multiplex PCR; the TCRdb copy retains only in-frame clones and omits some. The table shows around 60,000 clones, with roughly nine tenths occurring only once. The clonotype was recovered from a female donor in good health, enrolled as a control in a pregnancy study. The sequences come from CD4+ T cells from peripheral blood mononuclear cells, collected after pregnancy.

The CDR3 here is CASSPLGDSPSYEQYF. The CDR3 nucleotides are TGTGCCAGCAGCCCCCTTGGGGACAGTCCATCCTACGAGCAGTACTTC. The rearrangement links TRBV21-1 to TRBJ2-7; the table's D call of TRBD1 was not tested on the DNA. TRBV21-1 is a documented pseudogene. CDR3 length equals 16 residues.